These T cell receptor beta chains were read from a single sample in a study of T cells in localized non-small cell lung cancer. Measured with immunoSEQ multiplex PCR; TCRdb has only the in-frame clones, and not every one. The repertoire holds 4,000 to 4,500 clones, about 37% seen once, with about 5% in the top ten. Sequencing was performed on lung tumor tissue, taken before any cancer treatment. These receptors were collected from a woman aged 35 to 69 with stage I lung adenocarcinoma. Each CDR3 is given with its conserved first and last residue. Fields, in order: CDR3 protein, CDR3 DNA, J gene, D gene, V gene, clone size. D genes are given only for firm matches. Rows give clone size only sometimes, using once, few, many, or a class for an expanded clone.

cdr3_aa: CASSTQGDTQYF
cdr3_nt: TGTGCCAGTAGTACCCAGGGAGATACGCAGTATTTT
j_call: TRBJ2-3
d_call: -
v_call: TRBV19
clone_size: -

cdr3_aa: CSVLKQGARYEQYF
cdr3_nt: TGCAGCGTTCTTAAACAGGGGGCGCGATACGAGCAGTACTTC
j_call: TRBJ2-7
d_call: TRBD1
v_call: TRBV29-1
clone_size: -

cdr3_aa: CASTFRMGSSYEQYF
cdr3_nt: TGCGCCAGCACCTTCCGGATGGGAAGCTCCTACGAGCAGTACTTC
j_call: TRBJ2-7
d_call: -
v_call: TRBV5-1
clone_size: few

cdr3_aa: CAWTSGETQYF
cdr3_nt: TGTGCCTGGACTAGCGGAGAGACCCAGTACTTC
j_call: TRBJ2-5
d_call: TRBD2
v_call: TRBV30
clone_size: -

cdr3_aa: CASIPRSGNDNEQFF
cdr3_nt: TGTGCCAGCATCCCGCGGAGCGGGAACGACAATGAGCAGTTCTTC
j_call: TRBJ2-1
d_call: TRBD2
v_call: TRBV6-8
clone_size: -

cdr3_aa: CASSSGPGEQYF
cdr3_nt: TGTGCCAGCAGTTCCGGTCCTGGGGAGCAGTACTTC
j_call: TRBJ2-7
d_call: -
v_call: TRBV28
clone_size: -

cdr3_aa: CASSQGDRVGNIQYF
cdr3_nt: TGCGCCAGCAGCCAAGGAGACAGGGTTGGAAACATTCAGTACTTC
j_call: TRBJ2-4
d_call: TRBD1
v_call: TRBV4-1
clone_size: medium-sized

cdr3_aa: CASSLAGTGRYHNEQFF
cdr3_nt: TGCGCCAGCAGCTTGGCCGGGACAGGGAGGTATCACAATGAGCAGTTCTTC
j_call: TRBJ2-1
d_call: TRBD1
v_call: TRBV5-1
clone_size: -

cdr3_aa: CASNGREGTGELFF
cdr3_nt: TGTGCCAGCAACGGTCGGGAGGGCACCGGGGAGCTGTTTTTT
j_call: TRBJ2-2
d_call: TRBD2
v_call: TRBV2
clone_size: few

cdr3_aa: CASSLGLALDEQFF
cdr3_nt: TGTGCCAGCAGCCTGGGACTAGCTCTCGATGAGCAGTTCTTC
j_call: TRBJ2-1
d_call: TRBD2
v_call: TRBV6-8
clone_size: -

cdr3_aa: CASSWGLAGIRAEQYF
cdr3_nt: TGCGCCAGCAGCTGGGGGCTAGCGGGAATTCGTGCCGAGCAGTACTTC
j_call: TRBJ2-7
d_call: TRBD2
v_call: TRBV5-1
clone_size: -

cdr3_aa: CAISPPMTDTQYF
cdr3_nt: TGTGCCATCAGCCCTCCGATGACAGATACGCAGTATTTT
j_call: TRBJ2-3
d_call: -
v_call: TRBV6-8
clone_size: -

cdr3_aa: CASRDRVEKLFF
cdr3_nt: TGTGCCAGTCGGGACAGGGTTGAAAAACTGTTTTTT
j_call: TRBJ1-4
d_call: TRBD1
v_call: TRBV9
clone_size: few

cdr3_aa: CASADRPNTEAFF
cdr3_nt: TGTGCCAGCGCGGACAGACCGAACACTGAAGCTTTCTTT
j_call: TRBJ1-1
d_call: -
v_call: TRBV6-8
clone_size: medium-sized

cdr3_aa: CASSPAKGHEAFF
cdr3_nt: TGTGCCAGCTCACCAGCTAAGGGGCATGAAGCTTTCTTT
j_call: TRBJ1-1
d_call: -
v_call: TRBV18
clone_size: few

cdr3_aa: CATSRDQTSGRSEQYF
cdr3_nt: TGTGCCACCAGCAGGGACCAGACTAGCGGGAGATCCGAGCAGTACTTC
j_call: TRBJ2-7
d_call: TRBD2
v_call: TRBV15
clone_size: few

cdr3_aa: CASSFTSGAYNEQFF
cdr3_nt: TGTGCCAGTAGTTTCACTAGCGGGGCCTACAATGAGCAGTTCTTC
j_call: TRBJ2-1
d_call: TRBD2
v_call: TRBV19
clone_size: -

cdr3_aa: CASTPIRGLPYF
cdr3_nt: TGTGCCAGCACCCCGATTCGGGGGCTTCCTTACTTC
j_call: TRBJ2-5
d_call: -
v_call: TRBV12-5
clone_size: -

cdr3_aa: CASSEGTGSTYGYTF
cdr3_nt: TGTGCCAGCAGTGAAGGGACAGGGTCCACTTATGGCTACACCTTC
j_call: TRBJ1-2
d_call: TRBD1
v_call: TRBV6-1
clone_size: few

cdr3_aa: CASSDRARRDTQYF
cdr3_nt: TGTGCCAGCAGTGATAGGGCTAGAAGAGATACGCAGTATTTT
j_call: TRBJ2-3
d_call: -
v_call: TRBV9
clone_size: few